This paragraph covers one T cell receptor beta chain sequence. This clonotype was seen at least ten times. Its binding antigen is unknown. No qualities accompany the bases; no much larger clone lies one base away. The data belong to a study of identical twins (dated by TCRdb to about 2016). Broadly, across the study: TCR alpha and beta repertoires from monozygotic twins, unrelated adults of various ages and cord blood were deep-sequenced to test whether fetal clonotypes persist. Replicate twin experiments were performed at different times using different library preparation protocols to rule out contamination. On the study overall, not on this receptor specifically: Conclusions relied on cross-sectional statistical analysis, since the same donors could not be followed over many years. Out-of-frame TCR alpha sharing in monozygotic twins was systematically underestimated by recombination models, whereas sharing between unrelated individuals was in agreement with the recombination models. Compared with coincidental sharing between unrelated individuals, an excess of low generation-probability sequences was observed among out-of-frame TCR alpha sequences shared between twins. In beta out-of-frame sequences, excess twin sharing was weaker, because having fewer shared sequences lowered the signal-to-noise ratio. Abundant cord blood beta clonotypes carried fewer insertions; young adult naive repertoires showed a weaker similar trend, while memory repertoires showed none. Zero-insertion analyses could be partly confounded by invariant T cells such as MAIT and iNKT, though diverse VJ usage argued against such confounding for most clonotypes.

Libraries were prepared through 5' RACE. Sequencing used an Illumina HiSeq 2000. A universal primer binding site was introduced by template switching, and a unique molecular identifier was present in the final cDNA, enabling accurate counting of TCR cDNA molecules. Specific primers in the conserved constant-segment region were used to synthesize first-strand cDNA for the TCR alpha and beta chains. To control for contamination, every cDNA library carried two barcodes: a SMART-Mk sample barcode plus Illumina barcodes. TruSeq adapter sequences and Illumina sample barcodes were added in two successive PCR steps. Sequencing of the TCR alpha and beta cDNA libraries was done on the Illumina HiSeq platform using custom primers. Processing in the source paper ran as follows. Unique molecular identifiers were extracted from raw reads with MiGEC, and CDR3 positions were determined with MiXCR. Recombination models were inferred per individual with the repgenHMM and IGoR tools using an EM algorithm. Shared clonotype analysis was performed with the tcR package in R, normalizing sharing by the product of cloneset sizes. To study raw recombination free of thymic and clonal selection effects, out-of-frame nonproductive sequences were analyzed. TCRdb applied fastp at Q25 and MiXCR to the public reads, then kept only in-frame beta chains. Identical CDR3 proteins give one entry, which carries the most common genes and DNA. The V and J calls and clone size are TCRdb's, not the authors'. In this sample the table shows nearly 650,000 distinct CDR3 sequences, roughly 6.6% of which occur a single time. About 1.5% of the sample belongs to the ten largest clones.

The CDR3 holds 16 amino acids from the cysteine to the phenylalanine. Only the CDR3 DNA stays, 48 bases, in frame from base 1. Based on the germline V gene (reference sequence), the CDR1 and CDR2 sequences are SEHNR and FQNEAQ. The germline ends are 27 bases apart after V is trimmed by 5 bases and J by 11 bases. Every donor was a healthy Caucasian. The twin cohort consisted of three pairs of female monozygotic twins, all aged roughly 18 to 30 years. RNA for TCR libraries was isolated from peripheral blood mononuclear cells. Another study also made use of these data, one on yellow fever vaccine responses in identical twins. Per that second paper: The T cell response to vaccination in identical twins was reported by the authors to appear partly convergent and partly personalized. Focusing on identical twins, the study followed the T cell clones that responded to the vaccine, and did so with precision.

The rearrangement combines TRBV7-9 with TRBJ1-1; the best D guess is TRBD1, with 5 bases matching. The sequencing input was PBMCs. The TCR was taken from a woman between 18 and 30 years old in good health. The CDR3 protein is CASSPMVGAQQLAAFF. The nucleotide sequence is TGTGCCAGCAGCCCTATGGTTGGGGCGCAACAATTGGCGGCTTTCTTT.